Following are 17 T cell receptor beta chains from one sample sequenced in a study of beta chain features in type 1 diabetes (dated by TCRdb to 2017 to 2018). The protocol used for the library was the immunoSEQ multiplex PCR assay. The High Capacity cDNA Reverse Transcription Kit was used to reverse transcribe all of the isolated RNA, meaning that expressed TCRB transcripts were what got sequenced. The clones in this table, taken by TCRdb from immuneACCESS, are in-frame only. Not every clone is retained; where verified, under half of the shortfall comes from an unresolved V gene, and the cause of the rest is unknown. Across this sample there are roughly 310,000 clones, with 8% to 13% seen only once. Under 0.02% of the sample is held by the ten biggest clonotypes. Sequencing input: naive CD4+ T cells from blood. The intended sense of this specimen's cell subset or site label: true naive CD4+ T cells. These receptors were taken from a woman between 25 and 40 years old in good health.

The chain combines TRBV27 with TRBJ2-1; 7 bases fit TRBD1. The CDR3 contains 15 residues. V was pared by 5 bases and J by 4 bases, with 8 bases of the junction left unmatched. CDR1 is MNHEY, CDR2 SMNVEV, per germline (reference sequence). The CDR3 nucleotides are TGTGCCAGCAGTCCCCGGGACAGCAGATACAATGAGCAGTTCTTC. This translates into CASSPRDSRYNEQFF.

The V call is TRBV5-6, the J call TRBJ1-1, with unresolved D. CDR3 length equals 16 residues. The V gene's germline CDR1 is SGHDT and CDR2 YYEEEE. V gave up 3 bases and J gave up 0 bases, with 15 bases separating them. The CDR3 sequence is CASSSAGWFMNTEAFF. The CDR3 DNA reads TGTGCCAGCAGCTCGGCGGGTTGGTTCATGAACACTGAAGCTTTCTTT.

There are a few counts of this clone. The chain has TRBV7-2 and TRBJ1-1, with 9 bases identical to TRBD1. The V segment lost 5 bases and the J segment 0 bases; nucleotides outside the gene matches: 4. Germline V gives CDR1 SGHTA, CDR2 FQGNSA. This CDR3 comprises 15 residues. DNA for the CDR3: TGTGCCAGCAGCGGACAGGGGAACGTGAACACTGAAGCTTTCTTT. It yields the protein CASSGQGNVNTEAFF.

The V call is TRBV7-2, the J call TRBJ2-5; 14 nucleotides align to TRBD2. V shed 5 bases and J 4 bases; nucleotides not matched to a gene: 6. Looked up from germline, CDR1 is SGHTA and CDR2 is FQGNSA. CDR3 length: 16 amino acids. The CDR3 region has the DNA TGTGCCAGCAGCCCCCAGGGACTAGCGGGAGTAGAGACCCAGTACTTC. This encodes CASSPQGLAGVETQYF.

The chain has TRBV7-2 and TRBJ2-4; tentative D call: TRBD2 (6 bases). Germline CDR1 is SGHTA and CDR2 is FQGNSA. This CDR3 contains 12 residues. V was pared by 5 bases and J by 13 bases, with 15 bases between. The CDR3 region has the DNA TGTGCCAGCAGCCCAGAGTGGGGACTGCAGTACTTC. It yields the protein CASSPEWGLQYF.

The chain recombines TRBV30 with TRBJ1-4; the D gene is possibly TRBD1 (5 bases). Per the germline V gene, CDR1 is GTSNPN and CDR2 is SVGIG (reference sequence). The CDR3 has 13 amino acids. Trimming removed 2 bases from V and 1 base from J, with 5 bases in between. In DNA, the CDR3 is TGTGCCTGGAGTCAGGGAACTAATGAAAAACTGTTTTTT. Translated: CAWSQGTNEKLFF. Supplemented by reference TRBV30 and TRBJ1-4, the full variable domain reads SQTIHQWPATLVQPVGSPLSLECTVEGTSNPNLYWYRQAAGRGLQLLFYSVGIGQISSEVPQNLSASRPQDRQFILSSKKLLLSDSGFYLCAWSQGTNEKLFFGSGTQLSVL.

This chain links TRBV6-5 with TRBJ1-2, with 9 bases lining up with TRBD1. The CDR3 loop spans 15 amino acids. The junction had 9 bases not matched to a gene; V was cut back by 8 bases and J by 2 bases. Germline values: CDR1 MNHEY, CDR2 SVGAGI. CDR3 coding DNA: TGTGCCAGCGGGCAATTCGGACAGGGGAACTATGGCTACACCTTC. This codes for CASGQFGQGNYGYTF.

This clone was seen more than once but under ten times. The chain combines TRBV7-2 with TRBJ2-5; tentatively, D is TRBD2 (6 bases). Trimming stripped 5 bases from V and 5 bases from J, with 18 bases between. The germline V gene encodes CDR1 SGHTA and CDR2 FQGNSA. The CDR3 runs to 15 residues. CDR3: CASSDGWRERETQYF. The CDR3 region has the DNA TGTGCCAGCAGCGATGGGTGGCGGGAACGGGAGACCCAGTACTTC. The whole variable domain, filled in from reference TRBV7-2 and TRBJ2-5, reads GAGVSQSPSNKVTEKGKDVELRCDPISGHTALYWYRQSLGQGLEFLIYFQGNSAPDKSGLPSDRFSAERTGGSVSTLTIQRTQQEDSAVYLCASSDGWRERETQYFGPGTRLLVL.

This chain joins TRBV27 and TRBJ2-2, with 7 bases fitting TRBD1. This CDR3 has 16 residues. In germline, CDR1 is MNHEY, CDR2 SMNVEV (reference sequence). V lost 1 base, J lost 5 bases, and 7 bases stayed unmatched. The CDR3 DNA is TGTGCCAGCAGTTTATATTTGCCAGGGGGAACCGGGGAGCTGTTTTTT. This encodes CASSLYLPGGTGELFF.

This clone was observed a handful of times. The CDR3 sequence is CASSASIRDTQYF. In DNA, the CDR3 is TGTGCCAGCAGCGCGTCGATCCGAGATACGCAGTATTTT. This sequence joins TRBV5-8 and TRBJ2-3; D is unclear. V lost 4 bases, J lost 5 bases, and 11 bases lay in between. The CDR3 extends over 13 amino acids. CDR1 SGHTS and CDR2 YDEGEE come from the germline V gene. Based on the CDR3 plus reference TRBV5-8 and TRBJ2-3, the full variable domain is EAGVTQSPTHLIKTRGQQATLRCSPISGHTSVYWYQQALGLGLQFLLWYDEGEERNRGNFPPRFSGRQFPNYSSELNVNALELEDSALYLCASSASIRDTQYFGPGTRLTVL.

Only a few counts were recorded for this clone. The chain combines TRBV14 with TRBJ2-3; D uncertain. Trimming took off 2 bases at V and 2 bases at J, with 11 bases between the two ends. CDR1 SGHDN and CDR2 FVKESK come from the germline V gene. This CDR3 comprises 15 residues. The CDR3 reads CASSQQVLSTDTQYF. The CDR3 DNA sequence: TGTGCCAGCAGCCAACAGGTGTTGTCCACAGATACGCAGTATTTT.

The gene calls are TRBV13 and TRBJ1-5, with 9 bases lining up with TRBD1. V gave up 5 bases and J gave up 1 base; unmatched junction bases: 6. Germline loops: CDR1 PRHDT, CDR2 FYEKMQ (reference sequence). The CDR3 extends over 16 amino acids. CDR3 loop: CASSRRTGESNQPQHF. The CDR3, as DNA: TGTGCCAGCAGCCGAAGGACAGGGGAGAGCAATCAGCCCCAGCATTTT.

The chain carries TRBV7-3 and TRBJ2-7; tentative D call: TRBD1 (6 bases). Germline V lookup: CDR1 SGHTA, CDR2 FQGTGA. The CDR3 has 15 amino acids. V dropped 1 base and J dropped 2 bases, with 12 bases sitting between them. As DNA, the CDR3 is TGTGCCAGCAGCTTAATGGGTCAGGGGCCCTACGAGCAGTACTTC. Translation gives CASSLMGQGPYEQYF.

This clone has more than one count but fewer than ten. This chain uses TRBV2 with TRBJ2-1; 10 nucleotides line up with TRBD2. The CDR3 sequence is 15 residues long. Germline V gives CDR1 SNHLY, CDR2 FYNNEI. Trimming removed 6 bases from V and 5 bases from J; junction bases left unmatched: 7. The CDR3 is CASSPTSGNNNEQFF. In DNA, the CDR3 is TGTGCCAGCAGCCCAACTAGCGGGAACAACAATGAGCAGTTCTTC.

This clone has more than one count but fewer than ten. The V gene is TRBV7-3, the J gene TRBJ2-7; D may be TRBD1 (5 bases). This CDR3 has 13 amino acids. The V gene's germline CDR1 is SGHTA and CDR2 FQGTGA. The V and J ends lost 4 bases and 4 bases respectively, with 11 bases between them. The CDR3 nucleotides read TGTGCCAGCAGCTCCAAGGGGCCATACGAGCAGTACTTC. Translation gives CASSSKGPYEQYF.

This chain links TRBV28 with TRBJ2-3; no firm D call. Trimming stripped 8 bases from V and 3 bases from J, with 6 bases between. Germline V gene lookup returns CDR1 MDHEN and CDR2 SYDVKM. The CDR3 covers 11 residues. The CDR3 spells CASGKTDTQYF. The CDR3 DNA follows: TGTGCCAGCGGCAAAACAGATACGCAGTATTTT.

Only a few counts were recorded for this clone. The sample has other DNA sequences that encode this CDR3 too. The DNA for the CDR3 is TGTGCCAGTAGTATAGGACAGGGCTCAACCGGGGAGCTGTTTTTT. Its protein product is CASSIGQGSTGELFF. The chain recombines TRBV19 with TRBJ2-2, with 7 bases matching TRBD1. The V gene's germline CDR1 is LNHDA and CDR2 SQIVND (reference sequence). The CDR3 is made up of 15 amino acids. The V and J ends lost 1 base and 5 bases, in that order; junction bases with no gene match: 4.